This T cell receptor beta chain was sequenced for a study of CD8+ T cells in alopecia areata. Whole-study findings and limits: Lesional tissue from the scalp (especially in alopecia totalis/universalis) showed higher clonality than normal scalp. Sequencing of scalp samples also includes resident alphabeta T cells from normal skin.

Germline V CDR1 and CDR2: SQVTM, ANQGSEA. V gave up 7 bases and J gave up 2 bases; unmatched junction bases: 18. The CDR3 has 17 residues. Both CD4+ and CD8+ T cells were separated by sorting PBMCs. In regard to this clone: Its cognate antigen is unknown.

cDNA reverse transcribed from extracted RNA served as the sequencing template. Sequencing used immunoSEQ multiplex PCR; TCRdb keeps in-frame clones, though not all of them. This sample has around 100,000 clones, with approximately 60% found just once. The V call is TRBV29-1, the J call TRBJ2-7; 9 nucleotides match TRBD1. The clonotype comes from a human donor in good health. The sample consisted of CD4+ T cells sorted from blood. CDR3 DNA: TGCAGCGCCGTGACCGGGACAGGGAGTGTGGTGGCCTACGAGCAGTACTTC. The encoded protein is CSAVTGTGSVVAYEQYF.